This TCR beta chain was observed in a study of cytomegalovirus exposure and HLA in healthy donors. Study-wide results and limits: Researchers reported that a few CMV-associated chains were confirmed in vitro as CMV antigen-specific.

The CDR3 consists of 13 residues. V trimming: 7 bases; J trimming: 4 bases; junction bases outside the gene matches: 4. Germline V CDR1 and CDR2: SGHRS, YFSETQ. The table lists this clone with a count of one. As yet, its antigen is unknown. Measured with immunoSEQ multiplex PCR; TCRdb has only the in-frame clones, and not every one. The data show roughly 250,000 clones, around 85% seen once. The sequenced sample consisted of PBMCs. The chain links TRBV5-1 to TRBJ2-5; TRBD1 agrees at 10 bases. The receptor was isolated from a woman in her thirties in good health and CMV-seropositive. The CDR3 DNA follows: TGCGCCAGCGGACAGGGGGTGGGAGAGACCCAGTACTTC. Residues: CASGQGVGETQYF.